This T cell receptor (beta chain) was obtained from a study of early T cells in non-severe SARS-CoV-2 infection. The TCR library protocol attached unique molecular identifiers to the individual cDNA molecules. From the 5' RACE reads, TCRdb called clonotypes with MiXCR, one entry per CDR3 protein. Among tens of thousands of distinct CDR3 sequences listed, around 5.7% were seen once. This clonotype was counted many times. This receptor was taken from an adult who was a healthcare worker with PCR-confirmed SARS-CoV-2 infection or an uninfected control (not recorded which). Sequenced: whole blood.

Here the CDR3 DNA reads TGTGCCAGCAGTTTATACAGCTCTGGGGCCAACGTCCTGACTTTC. Residues: CASSLYSSGANVLTF. V usage is TRBV12-3 or TRBV12-4 and J usage is TRBJ2-6; D is uncertain. This CDR3 region has 15 residues. The V gene lost 2 bases and the J gene lost 0 bases, with 5 bases spanning the gap.